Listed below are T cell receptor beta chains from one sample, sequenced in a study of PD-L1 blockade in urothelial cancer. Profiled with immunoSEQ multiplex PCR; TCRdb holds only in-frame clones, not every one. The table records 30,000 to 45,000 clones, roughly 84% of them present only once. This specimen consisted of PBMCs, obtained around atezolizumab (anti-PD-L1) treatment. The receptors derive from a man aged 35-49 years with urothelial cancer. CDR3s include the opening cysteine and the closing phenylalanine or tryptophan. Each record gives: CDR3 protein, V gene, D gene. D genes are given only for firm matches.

CASSTQSGGTDTQYF | TRBV5-1 | TRBD2
CASSERPPSTDTQYF | TRBV25-1 | -
CSATDRETQYF | TRBV20-1 | -
CASSLGSGNEQFF | TRBV19 | TRBD2
CASSHPTIGNTEAFF | TRBV4-1 | -
CASSPSGQTYNEQFF | TRBV11-3 | -
CASSPLAGRDTQYF | TRBV27 | -
CASQTAYYGYTF | TRBV19 | -
CASSGTGASTDTQYF | TRBV5-1 | TRBD1
CSAPPSGSSDTQYF | TRBV29-1 | TRBD2
CASSLETIQGGRGGNQPQHF | TRBV11-3 | TRBD1
CASSLGLVRDNEQFF | TRBV5-5 | -
CASSSGTSGRYNEQFF | TRBV7-6 | TRBD2
CSVLAGVNEQFF | TRBV29-1 | TRBD2
CATAARGTNEKLFF | TRBV6-6 | -
CASSSFPDITGELFF | TRBV19 | -
CASSSVSGELFF | TRBV5-4 | -
CASSSTGGNYGYTF | TRBV7-8 | -
CASSQPSSGSYNEQFF | TRBV4-1 | TRBD2
CASSIGSGPGTDTQYF | TRBV19 | -
CASSPLSPSGYNEQFF | TRBV18 | TRBD2
CASSLRVPDTQYF | TRBV28 | -
CASSLPGWNTEAFF | TRBV5-4 | -
CASGTGNSGNTIYF | TRBV6-5 | -
CASSSPTGITDTQYF | TRBV5-6 | -
CASSKREGLDTQYF | TRBV7-3 | TRBD2
CASSLPSSPTQYF | TRBV28 | -
CASSRDKSYEQYF | TRBV19 | -
CASSPTGLAGGRSSYEQYF | TRBV2 | TRBD2
CAIMKGPSTDTQYF | TRBV6-1 | -
CAAREVQENTGELFF | TRBV7-3 | -
CASSIARGYEQYF | TRBV19 | TRBD1
CASTGLYGYTF | TRBV28 | -
CASSRRGLNTEAFF | TRBV28 | -
CASSYRTGEAFF | TRBV28 | -
CASRIAGEDEQYF | TRBV5-5 | TRBD2
CASSRDQRRTDTQYF | TRBV21-1 | -
CSAPGGPYGYTF | TRBV29-1 | TRBD1
CASSTRQSFDEQFF | TRBV9 | -
CATSGTQESNQPQHF | TRBV15 | -
CASSPDRRFYEQYF | TRBV28 | -
CASSLVGPQGNTEAFF | TRBV5-4 | -